This is a list of T cell receptor beta chains from one sample in a study of blood T cell repertoires in COVID-19. Profiling relied on immunoSEQ multiplex PCR, and the TCRdb table lists in-frame clones only, not all of them. The table shows 250,000 or so clones, with around 82% occurring only once. The specimen was PBMCs or T cells enriched from blood (not recorded which). The receptors shown here come from a woman between 35 and 50 years old who had been exposed to COVID-19. CDR3s include the opening cysteine and the closing phenylalanine or tryptophan. Each record gives: CDR3 length, clone size, J gene, D gene, V gene, CDR3 DNA, CDR3 protein. A D gene is named only where the DNA matches it firmly. Size is omitted from some rows. Given values are once, few, many or a class for expanded clones.

len: 12
abundance: few
j_gene: TRBJ2-1
d_gene: .
v_gene: TRBV5-1
CDR3nt: TGCGCCAGCAGCTTTCAGGGGAAAGAGCAGTTCTTC
CDR3aa: CASSFQGKEQFF

len: 15
abundance: .
j_gene: TRBJ1-4
d_gene: .
v_gene: TRBV7-6
CDR3nt: TGTGCCAGCAGCTTAGACAGGGCCAGTAATGAAAAACTGTTTTTT
CDR3aa: CASSLDRASNEKLFF

len: 14
abundance: .
j_gene: TRBJ2-4
d_gene: .
v_gene: TRBV19
CDR3nt: TGTGCCAGTTCCTTTGGGACAACCAAAAACATTCAGTACTTC
CDR3aa: CASSFGTTKNIQYF

len: 16
abundance: .
j_gene: TRBJ2-3
d_gene: .
v_gene: TRBV9
CDR3nt: TGTGCCAGCAGCGTAGTCCGAGGTAGCATCCCAGATACGCAGTATTTT
CDR3aa: CASSVVRGSIPDTQYF

len: 13
abundance: few
j_gene: TRBJ1-4
d_gene: .
v_gene: TRBV6-6
CDR3nt: TGTGCCAGCAGTTCGAGTGACAGTGAAAAACTGTTTTTT
CDR3aa: CASSSSDSEKLFF

len: 16
abundance: .
j_gene: TRBJ2-1
d_gene: .
v_gene: TRBV4-2
CDR3nt: TGTGCCAGCAGCCAAGACTCAGCGGAACCCTACAATGAGCAGTTCTTC
CDR3aa: CASSQDSAEPYNEQFF

len: 14
abundance: .
j_gene: TRBJ1-2
d_gene: .
v_gene: TRBV4-2
CDR3nt: TGTGCCAGCAGCCCCAGCGTCGCTGCGCCACGGTACACCTTC
CDR3aa: CASSPSVAAPRYTF

len: 12
abundance: .
j_gene: TRBJ2-7
d_gene: .
v_gene: TRBV29-1
CDR3nt: TGCAGCGCACAGGATCAGTCCTACGAGCAGTACTTC
CDR3aa: CSAQDQSYEQYF

len: 17
abundance: .
j_gene: TRBJ1-3
d_gene: TRBD1
v_gene: TRBV3-1/TRBV3-2
CDR3nt: TGTGCCAGCAGCCAAGGACGAACAGGGGTGTCTGGAAACACCATATATTTT
CDR3aa: CASSQGRTGVSGNTIYF

len: 13
abundance: .
j_gene: TRBJ2-5
d_gene: .
v_gene: TRBV10-3
CDR3nt: TGTGCCATCAGTGAGGGGCAGCAAGAGACCCAGTACTTC
CDR3aa: CAISEGQQETQYF

len: 15
abundance: few
j_gene: TRBJ2-7
d_gene: .
v_gene: TRBV5-4
CDR3nt: TGTGCCAGCAGCCGAAAGGACAGCTTGTCCTACGAGCAGTACTTC
CDR3aa: CASSRKDSLSYEQYF

len: 14
abundance: .
j_gene: TRBJ2-1
d_gene: TRBD2
v_gene: TRBV7-3
CDR3nt: TGTGCCAGCAGCTCCACTAGCGGGGGCAATGAGCAGTTCTTC
CDR3aa: CASSSTSGGNEQFF

len: 13
abundance: .
j_gene: TRBJ1-1
d_gene: TRBD1
v_gene: TRBV28
CDR3nt: TGTGCCAGCAGCCAGGGGGCCGAGAATGAAGCTTTCTTT
CDR3aa: CASSQGAENEAFF

len: 16
abundance: .
j_gene: TRBJ1-2
d_gene: TRBD1
v_gene: TRBV7-8
CDR3nt: TGTGCCAGCAGCTTAGAAGTCGACAGGGGGATGGATGGCTACACCTTC
CDR3aa: CASSLEVDRGMDGYTF